This is a list of T cell receptor beta chains from one sample in a study of T cells after yellow fever vaccination. TCRdb re-called the 5' RACE reads with MiXCR, one entry per CDR3 protein. The table shows approximately 610,000 distinct CDR3 sequences, with 17% occurring only once. The input for sequencing was PBMCs, taken 5 to 6 days after the first yellow fever vaccination. These receptors were collected from a man aged 18 to 29 who received the YFV17D yellow fever vaccine. Each CDR3 is given with its conserved first and last residue. D genes are given only for firm matches. For some rows the clone size is stated as once, few or many, or as a class when expanded; others skip it.

TRBV4-3,TRBJ1-1,few,TRBD1,TGCGCCAGCAGCCAAGATGGGCGACAGGGATGGAGAACTGAAGCTTTCTTT,CASSQDGRQGWRTEAFF
TRBV5-1,TRBJ1-2,.,.,TGCGCCAGCAGCTTGGGGCGAGGTGGCTACACCTTC,CASSLGRGGYTF
TRBV7-2,TRBJ2-5,few,TRBD2,TGTGCCAGCAGCTCAAATCCGGGGGGACAAGAGACCCAGTACTTC,CASSSNPGGQETQYF
TRBV19,TRBJ2-1,.,TRBD1,TGTGCCAGTAGTATGTTCTCAGGGGGCCCCTACAATGAGCAGTTCTTC,CASSMFSGGPYNEQFF
TRBV5-6,TRBJ1-2,few,.,TGTGCCAGCAGCTTGGCCGGGGACGGAAATTATGGCTACACCTTC,CASSLAGDGNYGYTF
TRBV12-3/TRBV12-4,TRBJ1-5,.,TRBD1,TGTGCCAGCAGTTTCGCGGACAGGGATCAGCCCCAGCATTTT,CASSFADRDQPQHF
TRBV7-2,TRBJ1-2,many,.,TGTGCCAGCACGCCCCGGGAGGCCAACTATGGCTACACCTTC,CASTPREANYGYTF
TRBV20-1,TRBJ2-7,.,.,TGCAGTGCTAGTACCCCCCGGGGGCAGTACTTC,CSASTPRGQYF
TRBV2,TRBJ1-1,.,.,TGTGCCAGCAGTTCCGTAGGAGTATTTGGTGAAGCTTTCTTT,CASSSVGVFGEAFF
TRBV5-1,TRBJ1-4,.,TRBD1,TGCGCCAGCAGCTTCGAGGGACAGGGGCGGGAAAAACTGTTTTTT,CASSFEGQGREKLFF
TRBV20-1,TRBJ1-1,few,.,TGCAGTGCTAGAGGGCACCTGAACACTGAAGCTTTCTTT,CSARGHLNTEAFF
TRBV7-2,TRBJ2-5,.,.,TGTGCCAGCAGCCCCGATCTCCTTCGAGAGACCCAGTACTTC,CASSPDLLRETQYF
TRBV29-1,TRBJ1-1,few,TRBD1,TGCAGCGTTGAGTTATTAATCTCGGGACAGGGGTTCCCTGAAGCTTTCTTT,CSVELLISGQGFPEAFF
TRBV10-2,TRBJ2-2,.,.,TGCGCCAGCAGCAGTGTATCCAACCCCGGGGAGCTGTTTTTT,CASSSVSNPGELFF
TRBV7-2,TRBJ2-5,.,.,TGTGCCAGCAGCTTAGTTTGGCGGGAGACCCAGTACTTC,CASSLVWRETQYF
TRBV5-8,TRBJ1-1,.,.,TGTGCCAGCAGCCCCGGGCTCCGGTCGGGACATCCTTTCTTT,CASSPGLRSGHPFF
TRBV12-3/TRBV12-4,TRBJ1-6,.,TRBD1,TGTGCCAGCAGTTCGGGACAGGGGCCTAGACCCCTCCACTTT,CASSSGQGPRPLHF
TRBV10-3,TRBJ2-4,.,.,TGTGCCATCAGGGGAACAGGGAACATTCAGTACTTC,CAIRGTGNIQYF
TRBV12-3/TRBV12-4,TRBJ1-1,.,.,TGTGCCAGCAGTTTGGCCGAGGTGAGGACTGAAGCTTTCTTT,CASSLAEVRTEAFF
TRBV11-2,TRBJ2-1,few,.,TGTGCCAGCAGCTCCCTACAGTCCTACAATGAGCAGTTCTTC,CASSSLQSYNEQFF
TRBV5-1,TRBJ1-3,few,.,TGCGCCAGCAGCGACCAGGGGAGCTCTGGAAACACCATATATTTT,CASSDQGSSGNTIYF
TRBV6-6,TRBJ2-7,few,TRBD2,TGTGCCAGCAGCTCTAGCGGGCCCTACGAGCAGTACTTC,CASSSSGPYEQYF
TRBV10-3,TRBJ1-6,.,.,TGTGCCATCAGTGAGAAGCAACCGCTACGCAGCTCCTATAATTCACCCCTCCACTTT,CAISEKQPLRSSYNSPLHF
TRBV7-3,TRBJ2-3,.,TRBD1,TGTGCCAGCAGCTACGACAGGGTGTCAGATACGCAGTATTTT,CASSYDRVSDTQYF
TRBV9,TRBJ2-1,many,.,TGTGCCAGCAGCCCGCCCGGGGGTTTGTCCTACAATGAGCAGTTCTTC,CASSPPGGLSYNEQFF
TRBV7-3,TRBJ2-1,.,.,TGTGCCAGCAGCCAGGGGACGGGACACGTAAACAATGAGCAGTTCTTC,CASSQGTGHVNNEQFF
TRBV7-6,TRBJ2-6,few,TRBD1,TGTGCCAGCAGCTTAGTAGGGACAGGGTACTCTGGGGCCAACGTCCTGACTTTC,CASSLVGTGYSGANVLTF
TRBV7-9,TRBJ2-1,.,.,TGTGCCAGCAGCTTAGCAATGGGGAATGAGCAGTTCTTC,CASSLAMGNEQFF
TRBV27,TRBJ2-2,few,TRBD2,TGTGCCAGCAGTTTTGGTAGCGGGGGGGACACCGGGGAGCTGTTTTTT,CASSFGSGGDTGELFF
TRBV6-2/TRBV6-3,TRBJ1-6,few,.,TGTGCCAGCGTGGGGGCCGTGAGCTCCTATAATTCACCCCTCCACTTT,CASVGAVSSYNSPLHF
TRBV4-1,TRBJ1-6,few,.,TGCGCCAGCAGCCAAGATGGGATCAAAACGGAGTTGGGCTCACCCCTCCACTTT,CASSQDGIKTELGSPLHF
TRBV6-2/TRBV6-3,TRBJ1-3,few,.,TGTGCCAGCCTGGACCACTCTGGAAACACCATATATTTT,CASLDHSGNTIYF
TRBV20-1,TRBJ2-5,.,.,TGCAGTGCTAGGATGGACGGTCAAGAGACCCAGTACTTC,CSARMDGQETQYF
TRBV4-1,TRBJ2-7,.,.,TGCGCCAGCAGCCACCTTTTGACCTACGAGCAGTACTTC,CASSHLLTYEQYF
TRBV7-8,TRBJ2-7,few,.,TGTGCCAGCAGCTTAGTACTAGGACTTCGACCCTACGAGCAGTACTTC,CASSLVLGLRPYEQYF
TRBV7-6,TRBJ2-3,.,.,TGTGCCAGCAGCAGCGGACCAAGGATGGATACGCAGTATTTT,CASSSGPRMDTQYF
TRBV12-3/TRBV12-4,TRBJ2-2,few,.,TGTGCCAGCAGTTTGTTTTCGGCAGGGAACACCGGGGAGCTGTTTTTT,CASSLFSAGNTGELFF
TRBV6-5,TRBJ1-1,.,.,TGTGCCAGCAGTTCCTTGGACACTGAAGCTTTCTTT,CASSSLDTEAFF
TRBV9,TRBJ1-5,.,TRBD1,TGTGCCAGCAGCGTAGCGGGACAGGGGGATCAGCCCCAGCATTTT,CASSVAGQGDQPQHF
TRBV6-5,TRBJ1-2,.,.,TGTGCCAGCAGTTACGGACAGAGCTATGGCTACACCTTC,CASSYGQSYGYTF
TRBV6-2/TRBV6-3,TRBJ2-1,few,TRBD2,TGTGCCAGCACCTCGGGGGGCTCCTACAATGAGCAGTTCTTC,CASTSGGSYNEQFF
TRBV4-3,TRBJ1-1,.,.,TGCGCCAGCAGCCGCACAACCGCGGGCACTGAAGCTTTCTTT,CASSRTTAGTEAFF
TRBV7-9,TRBJ2-3,.,.,TGTGGGCTAGGAGACCTAGATACGCAGTATTTT,CGLGDLDTQYF
TRBV11-3,TRBJ2-7,few,.,TGTGCCAGCAACCAAACCCCGTTTTGTTGCTACGAGCAGTACTTC,CASNQTPFCCYEQYF
TRBV7-9,TRBJ1-1,.,.,TGTGCCAGCAGCCTTAGTGTGAACACTGAAGCTTTCTTT,CASSLSVNTEAFF
TRBV11-1,TRBJ2-4,.,.,TGTGCCAGCAGCCCCCAGCGGGCGCTCGGGCTAGCCAAAAACATTCAGTACTTC,CASSPQRALGLAKNIQYF
TRBV7-9,TRBJ2-1,.,TRBD2,TGTGCCACCCCGGGACTAGCGGGGGGACGCTCCTACAATGAGCAGTTCTTC,CATPGLAGGRSYNEQFF
TRBV6-2/TRBV6-3,TRBJ1-6,.,.,TGTGCCAGCAGCAGGGAGGATAATTCACCCCTCCACTTT,CASSREDNSPLHF
TRBV12-3/TRBV12-4,TRBJ2-3,many,.,TGTGCCAGCAGTTCCATCGAATTCAGGGCCACAGATACGCAGTATTTT,CASSSIEFRATDTQYF
TRBV7-2,TRBJ1-5,many,.,TGTGCCAGCAGCTTAGCCAGCAATCAGCCCCAGCATTTT,CASSLASNQPQHF
TRBV25-1,TRBJ1-1,few,.,TGTGCCAGCAGTGCTCAGGGGTGGGAAGCTTTCTTT,CASSAQGWEAFF
TRBV9,TRBJ2-5,.,.,TGTGCCAGCAGCGTGGACACCGGGACCCCCGGGGAGACCCAGTACTTC,CASSVDTGTPGETQYF
TRBV7-3,TRBJ2-7,few,.,TGTGCCAGCAGCACTCAGGGGGAGGGGGTGCAGTACTTC,CASSTQGEGVQYF
TRBV7-2,TRBJ2-2,many,.,TGTGCCAGCAGCTCGCAGGGGAGGATAAACGGGGAGCTGTTTTTT,CASSSQGRINGELFF
TRBV12-3/TRBV12-4,TRBJ2-2,few,.,TGTGCCAGCAGGCGAAGTGTGGTCGGGGAGCTGTTTTTT,CASRRSVVGELFF
TRBV7-6,TRBJ2-1,many,TRBD2,TGTGCCAGCAGCTCTAGCGGGGGCGGGTACAATGAGCAGTTCTTC,CASSSSGGGYNEQFF
TRBV4-3,TRBJ2-5,.,.,TGCGCCAGCAGCCAAAGGGACGGAGTAGACCAAGAGACCCAGTACTTC,CASSQRDGVDQETQYF
TRBV24-1,TRBJ2-3,few,.,TGTGCCACCAGTGACCCACGCGGACCGAGTCGGGACACAGATACGCAGTATTTT,CATSDPRGPSRDTDTQYF
TRBV9,TRBJ1-2,.,.,TGTGCCAGCAGCGACCAGTATGGCTACACCTTC,CASSDQYGYTF